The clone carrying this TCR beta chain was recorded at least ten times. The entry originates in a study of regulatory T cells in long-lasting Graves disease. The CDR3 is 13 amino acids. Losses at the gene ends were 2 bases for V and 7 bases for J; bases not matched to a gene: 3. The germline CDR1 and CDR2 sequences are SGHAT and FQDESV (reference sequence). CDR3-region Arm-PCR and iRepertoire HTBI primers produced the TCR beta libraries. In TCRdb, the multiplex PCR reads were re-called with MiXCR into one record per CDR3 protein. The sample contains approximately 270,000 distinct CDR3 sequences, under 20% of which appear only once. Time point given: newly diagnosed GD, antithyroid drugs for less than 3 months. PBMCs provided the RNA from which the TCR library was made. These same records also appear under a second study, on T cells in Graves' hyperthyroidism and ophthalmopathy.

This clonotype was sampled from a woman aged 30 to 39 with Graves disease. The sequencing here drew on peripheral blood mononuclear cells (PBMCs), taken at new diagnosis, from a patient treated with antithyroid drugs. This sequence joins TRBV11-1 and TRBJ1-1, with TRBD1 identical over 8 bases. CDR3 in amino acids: CASSLTGGYEAFF. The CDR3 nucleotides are TGTGCCAGCAGCTTAACAGGGGGTTATGAAGCTTTCTTT.